The clone carrying this TCR beta chain has just a few counts. Then a second PCR, running about 6 to 12 cycles, was carried out with a sample-barcoded 5' primer and a J-beta primer mix. TCRdb reanalysed the 5' RACE reads using MiXCR and keeps one entry per CDR3 protein. The table includes 600,000 or so distinct CDR3 sequences, around half detected once. J gave up 4 bases and V 3 bases, and 10 bases lay outside the gene matches. The CDR3 is made up of 15 amino acids. CDR1 is DFQATT and CDR2 is SNEGSKA in the germline V gene (reference sequence). These data are taken from a study of blood T cells in healthy people across ages.

The sample taken for sequencing was blood. The receptor comes from a man older than 75 in good health. The rearrangement joins TRBV20-1 to TRBJ1-1; TRBD1 agrees at 8 bases. Here the CDR3 DNA reads TGCAGTGCTAGGTCTTCGACAGGACAGGGCACTGAAGCTTTCTTT. Its translation: CSARSSTGQGTEAFF.